Given below is one TCR beta chain in context. It has no known antigen specificity. No base qualities exist here, and no much larger clone lies one base off it. Distinct nucleotide sequences in the sample also encode this CDR3. V was cut back by 2 bases and J by 5 bases, leaving a gap of 3 bases between them. The germline V gene (reference sequence) sets CDR1 to MNHEY and CDR2 to SMNVEV. The CDR3 starts with the cysteine, ends with the phenylalanine, and has 11 residues. The CDR3 DNA has 33 bases and is translated from base 1. The sample comes from a study of control samples from healthy donors and cancer patients (dated by TCRdb to the early 2020s). Libraries were constructed by the immunoSEQ multiplex PCR assay. Held by TCRdb, this immuneACCESS table contains in-frame sequences only and omits some clones. Under half of the omission traces to an unresolved V gene where checked; the cause of the rest is unknown. Here the sample has tens of thousands of clones; approximately 84% occur a single time. 2.9% of the sample is in the top ten clones.

The V and J genes are TRBV27 and TRBJ2-5, with the D gene uncertain. The clonotype comes from a woman aged 45 to 65 with lung cancer. The sequencing sample was made of PBMCs. The DNA sequence is as follows: TGTGCCAGCAGTTTAGGTGAGACCCAGTACTTC. It translates to CASSLGETQYF.